Following are 16 T cell receptor beta chains from one sample sequenced in a study of T-cell memory formation after mild COVID-19. TCRdb re-called the 5' RACE reads with MiXCR, one entry per CDR3 protein. The sample includes about 310,000 distinct CDR3 sequences, about 16% seen only once; the top ten take around 23%. Input material: PBMCs or a T cell subset sorted from them (not recorded which). The receptors were sampled from a man aged 18 to 30 who had mild COVID-19 (a few samples of this study predate the infection). Cell type and time point are not known.

A few counts support this clonotype. The chain has TRBV5-4 and TRBJ2-1; 13 nucleotides line up with TRBD2. With V trimmed by 0 bases and J by 6 bases, 6 bases remained unmatched. The CDR3 is made up of 17 amino acids. The germline gives CDR1 SGHNT, CDR2 YYREEE (reference sequence). The CDR3 loop reads CASSLELAGGPSNEQFF. The CDR3 region has the DNA TGTGCCAGCAGCTTGGAACTAGCGGGGGGGCCGTCCAATGAGCAGTTCTTC.

This clonotype was seen a handful of times. This chain connects TRBV12-3 or TRBV12-4 to TRBJ2-3; D is possibly TRBD1 or TRBD2 (5 bases each). The V end lost 4 bases, the J end lost 4 bases, and 12 bases lay between the germline ends. This CDR3 has 14 residues. The CDR3 coding sequence is TGTGCCAGCAGTTCGCGGTCGGGGCCAGATACGCAGTATTTT. This codes for CASSSRSGPDTQYF.

Only a few counts were recorded for this clonotype. The genes are TRBV18 and TRBJ2-7; perhaps TRBD2 as D (7 bases). The CDR3 is made up of 15 amino acids. Germline values: CDR1 KGHSH, CDR2 LQKENI. V lost 2 bases, J lost 4 bases, and 15 bases lay in between. The CDR3 region is CASSPAGARVYEQYV. The DNA of the CDR3 is TGTGCCAGCTCACCAGCGGGGGCGCGGGTTTACGAGCAGTACGTC.

A few counts support this clonotype. V and J are TRBV4-1 and TRBJ2-5; 7 nucleotides align to TRBD1. With 1 base clipped from V and 1 base from J, the junction kept 3 bases outside the gene matches. CDR1 MGHRA and CDR2 YSYEKL come from the germline V gene. This CDR3 contains 15 residues. The CDR3: CASSQGPGGQETQYF. In nucleotides, the CDR3 is TGCGCCAGCAGCCAAGGACCAGGGGGCCAAGAGACCCAGTACTTC.

This clonotype was recorded at least ten times. The chain has TRBV6-6 and TRBJ2-1; TRBD2 agrees at 9 bases. The CDR3 is made up of 15 amino acids. Germline CDR1 reads MNHNY; CDR2 reads SVGAGI (reference sequence). The ends lost 6 bases at V and 3 bases at J; junction bases unmatched: 6. This chain's CDR3 is CASSPLAGHYNEQFF. CDR3 nucleotide sequence: TGTGCCAGCAGCCCTCTAGCGGGGCACTACAATGAGCAGTTCTTC.

This clonotype has just a few counts. V gene TRBV6-1 combines with J gene TRBJ2-7; TRBD2 agrees at 11 bases. J lost 2 bases, V lost 8 bases, and 11 bases had no gene match. There are 16 residues in the CDR3. Looked up from germline, CDR1 is MNHNS and CDR2 is SASEGT. In DNA, the CDR3 is TGTGCCAGCGGCCGCCCCTCTAGCGGGGGGACCTACGAGCAGTACGTC. Protein sequence: CASGRPSSGGTYEQYV.

V gene TRBV25-1 combines with J gene TRBJ2-7, with no clear D. Between the trimmed V and J ends, which lost 1 base and 2 bases, there was a span of 15 bases. Germline V gene sequence: CDR1 MGHDK, CDR2 SYGVNS. The CDR3 covers 16 residues. In nucleotides, the CDR3 is TGTGCCAGCAGTGAATTTTTGGGTGCTACTACCTACGAGCAGTACTTC. This codes for CASSEFLGATTYEQYF.

The rearrangement uses TRBV7-9 and TRBJ2-3; D may be TRBD2 (5 bases). This CDR3 has 14 residues. Germline assignment: CDR1 SEHNR and CDR2 FQNEAQ (reference sequence). V lost 1 base to trimming and J lost 2 bases, with 7 bases between them. Here the CDR3 DNA reads TGTGCCAGCAGCTTAGTTGACTACACAGATACGCAGTATTTT. Amino acid sequence: CASSLVDYTDTQYF. Complete variable domain (other parts from reference TRBV7-9 and TRBJ2-3): DTGVSQNPRHKITKRGQNVTFRCDPISEHNRLYWYRQTLGQGPEFLTYFQNEAQLEKSRLLSDRFSAERPKGSFSTLEIQRTEQGDSAMYLCASSLVDYTDTQYFGPGTRLTVL.

This clonotype turned up a few times. The J gene is TRBJ1-1, the V gene TRBV2; D uncertain. V gave up 6 bases and J gave up 0 bases, with 8 bases separating them. Germline loops: CDR1 SNHLY, CDR2 FYNNEI. The CDR3 has 13 amino acids. The CDR3: CASSRSVNTEAFF. CDR3 coding DNA: TGTGCCAGCAGCAGGTCTGTGAACACTGAAGCTTTCTTT.

This clonotype was observed at least ten times. This chain joins TRBV5-1 and TRBJ1-2, with 7 bases aligning to TRBD1. Germline V gene data show CDR1 as SGHRS and CDR2 as YFSETQ. V shed 4 bases and J 0 bases; nucleotides not matched to a gene: 9. This CDR3 is 16 amino acids long. The CDR3 sequence is CASSPEGAIANYGYTF. DNA of the CDR3: TGCGCCAGCAGCCCCGAGGGGGCAATAGCTAACTATGGCTACACCTTC.

V and J are TRBV5-5 and TRBJ2-7, with 11 bases lining up with TRBD1. This CDR3 region has 14 residues. CDR1 is SGHKS, CDR2 YYEKEE, per germline (reference sequence). After removal of 5 bases from V and 4 bases from J, the junction contained 5 bases not matched to a gene. Here the CDR3 DNA reads TGTGCCAGCAGGGCCGGGACAGGGGGATACGAGCAGTACTTC. It codes for CASRAGTGGYEQYF.

V and J are TRBV11-2 and TRBJ2-3, with D tentatively TRBD1 (5 bases). Looked up from germline, CDR1 is SGHAT and CDR2 is FQNNGV. The CDR3 is 16 amino acids. Trimming removed 1 base from V and 2 bases from J, with 13 bases in between. In nucleotides, the CDR3 is TGTGCCAGCAGCTTAGCTGGACAACCCGTCACAGATACGCAGTATTTT. The encoded protein is CASSLAGQPVTDTQYF.

The chain couples TRBV5-1 to TRBJ2-3, with a tentative D call TRBD2 (6 bases). This CDR3 is built from 14 residues. The V gene's germline CDR1 is SGHRS and CDR2 YFSETQ. V shed 3 bases and J shed 2 bases, with 10 bases lying between them. The CDR3 region is CASSSGDFTDTQYF. The CDR3 region has the DNA TGCGCCAGCAGCTCCGGGGACTTCACAGATACGCAGTATTTT.

This clonotype was counted only a few times. The gene calls are TRBV29-1 and TRBJ2-1, with unresolved D. Trimming removed 3 bases at V and 7 bases at J, with 13 bases between. Looked up from germline, CDR1 is SQVTM and CDR2 is ANQGSEA. The CDR3 is 13 amino acids. CDR3 nucleotides: TGCAGCGTTGACCGGGCCATGGGGAATGAGCAGTTCTTC. Translating it yields CSVDRAMGNEQFF.

This chain connects TRBV10-2 to TRBJ2-2, with 11 bases fitting TRBD1. J lost 2 bases, V lost 11 bases, and 7 bases had no gene match. The CDR3 contains 15 residues. The germline V gene encodes CDR1 WSHSY and CDR2 SAAADI. As DNA, the CDR3 is TGCGCCGGGCTGGACAGGGGGCGCAACACCGGGGAGCTGTTTTTT. Amino acids: CAGLDRGRNTGELFF.

This clonotype came up a few times. V gene TRBV2 combines with J gene TRBJ1-1; D gene uncertain. Trimming shortened V by 6 bases and J by 10 bases, and 12 bases separated the two germline ends. This CDR3 comprises 11 residues. Germline CDR1 is SNHLY and CDR2 is FYNNEI. The CDR3 bases are TGTGCCAGCAGGGAAAGTAGACGAGCTTTCTTT. This encodes CASRESRRAFF.